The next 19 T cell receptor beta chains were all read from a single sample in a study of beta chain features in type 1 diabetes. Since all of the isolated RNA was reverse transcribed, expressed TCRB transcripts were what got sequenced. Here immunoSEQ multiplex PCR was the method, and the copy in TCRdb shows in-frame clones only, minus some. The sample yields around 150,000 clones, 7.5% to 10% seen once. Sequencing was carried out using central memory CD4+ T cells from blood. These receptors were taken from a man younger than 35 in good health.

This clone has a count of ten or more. The DNA of the CDR3 is TGTGCCAGCAGCATGGGTGCGGAAGAGACCCAGTACTTC. This translates into CASSMGAEETQYF. V and J are TRBV5-6 and TRBJ2-5; D remains unclear. The CDR3 contains 13 residues. Germline assignment: CDR1 SGHDT and CDR2 YYEEEE. V was shortened by 4 bases and J by 3 bases, with 10 bases between the two germline ends.

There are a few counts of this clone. CDR3 amino acids: CASSQGLRANYGYTF. The CDR3 region has the DNA TGTGCCAGCAGCCAAGGTCTGCGGGCTAACTATGGCTACACCTTC. The V gene is TRBV4-2, the J gene TRBJ1-2; D not certain. V lost 1 base to trimming and J lost 0 bases, with 9 bases between them. The germline CDR1 and CDR2 sequences are LGHNA and YNFKEQ. The CDR3 consists of 15 residues.

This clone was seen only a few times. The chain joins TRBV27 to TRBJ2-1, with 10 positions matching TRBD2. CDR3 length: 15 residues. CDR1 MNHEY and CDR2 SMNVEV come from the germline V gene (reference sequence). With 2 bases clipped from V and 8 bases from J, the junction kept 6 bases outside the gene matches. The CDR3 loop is CASSLLAGVVDEQFF. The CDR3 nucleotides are TGTGCCAGCAGTTTACTAGCGGGAGTTGTAGATGAGCAGTTCTTC.

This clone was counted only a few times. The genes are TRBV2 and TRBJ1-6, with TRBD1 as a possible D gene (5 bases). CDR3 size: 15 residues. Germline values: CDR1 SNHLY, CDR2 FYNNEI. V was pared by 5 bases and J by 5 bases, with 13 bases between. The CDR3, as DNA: TGTGCCAGCAGTCCCCAAGGGGCCGATAATTCACCCCTCCACTTT. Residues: CASSPQGADNSPLHF.

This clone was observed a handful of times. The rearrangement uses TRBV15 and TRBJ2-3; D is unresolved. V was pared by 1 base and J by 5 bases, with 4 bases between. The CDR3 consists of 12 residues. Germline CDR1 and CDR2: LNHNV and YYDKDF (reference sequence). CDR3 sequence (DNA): TGTGCCACCAGCAGAGTCAAAGATACGCAGTATTTT. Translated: CATSRVKDTQYF.

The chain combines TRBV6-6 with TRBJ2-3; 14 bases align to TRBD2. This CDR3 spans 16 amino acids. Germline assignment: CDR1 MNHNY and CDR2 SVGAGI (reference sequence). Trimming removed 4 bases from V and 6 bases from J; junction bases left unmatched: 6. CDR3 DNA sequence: TGTGCCAGCAGTTCCCCGGGACTAGCGGGAGCGGATACGCAGTATTTT. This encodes CASSSPGLAGADTQYF.

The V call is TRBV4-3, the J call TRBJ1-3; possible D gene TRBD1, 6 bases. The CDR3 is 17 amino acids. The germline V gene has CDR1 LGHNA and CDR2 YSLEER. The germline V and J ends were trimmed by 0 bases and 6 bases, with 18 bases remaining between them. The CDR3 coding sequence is TGCGCCAGCAGCCAAGATCGCGGGGGGCAGGGCCTAAACACCATATATTTT. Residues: CASSQDRGGQGLNTIYF.

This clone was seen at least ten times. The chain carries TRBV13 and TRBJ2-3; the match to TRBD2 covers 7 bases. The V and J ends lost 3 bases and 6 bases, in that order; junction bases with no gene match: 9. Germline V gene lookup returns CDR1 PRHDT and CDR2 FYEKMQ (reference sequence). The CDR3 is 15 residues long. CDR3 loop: CASSLRSGDADTQYF. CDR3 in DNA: TGTGCCAGCAGCTTGAGGAGCGGGGACGCCGATACGCAGTATTTT. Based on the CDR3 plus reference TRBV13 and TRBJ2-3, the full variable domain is AAGVIQSPRHLIKEKRETATLKCYPIPRHDTVYWYQQGPGQDPQFLISFYEKMQSDKGSIPDRFSAQQFSDYHSELNMSSLELGDSALYFCASSLRSGDADTQYFGPGTRLTVL.

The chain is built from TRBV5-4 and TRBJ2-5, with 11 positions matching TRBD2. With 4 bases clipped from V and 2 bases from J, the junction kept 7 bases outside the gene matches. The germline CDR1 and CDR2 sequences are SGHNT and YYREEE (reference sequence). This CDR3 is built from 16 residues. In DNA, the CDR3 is TGTGCCAGCAGCCCACGACTAGCGGGAATTCAAGAGACCCAGTACTTC. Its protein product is CASSPRLAGIQETQYF.

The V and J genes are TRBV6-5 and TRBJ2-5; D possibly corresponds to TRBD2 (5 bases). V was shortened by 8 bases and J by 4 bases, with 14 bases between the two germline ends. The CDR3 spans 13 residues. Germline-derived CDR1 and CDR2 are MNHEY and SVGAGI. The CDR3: CASSTGVRETQYF. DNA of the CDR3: TGTGCCAGCTCCACCGGGGTTAGAGAGACCCAGTACTTC.

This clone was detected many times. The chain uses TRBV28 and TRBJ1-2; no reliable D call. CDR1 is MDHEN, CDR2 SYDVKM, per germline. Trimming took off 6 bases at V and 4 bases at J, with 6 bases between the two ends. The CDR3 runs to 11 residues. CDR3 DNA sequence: TGTGCCAGCAGAAACTCCTATGGCTACACCTTC. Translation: CASRNSYGYTF.

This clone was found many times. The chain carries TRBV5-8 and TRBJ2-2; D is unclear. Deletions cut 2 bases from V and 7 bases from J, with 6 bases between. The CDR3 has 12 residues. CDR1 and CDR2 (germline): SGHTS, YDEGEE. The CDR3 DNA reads TGTGCCAGCAGCTTACATGGCGGGGAGCTGTTTTTT. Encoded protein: CASSLHGGELFF.

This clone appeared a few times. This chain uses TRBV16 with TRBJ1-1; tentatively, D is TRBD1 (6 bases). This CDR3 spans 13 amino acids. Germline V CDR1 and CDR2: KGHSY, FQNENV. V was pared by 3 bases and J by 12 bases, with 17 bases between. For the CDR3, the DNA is TGTGCCAGCAGCCAGCAACAGGGCGTGGGGACTTTCTTT. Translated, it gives CASSQQQGVGTFF.

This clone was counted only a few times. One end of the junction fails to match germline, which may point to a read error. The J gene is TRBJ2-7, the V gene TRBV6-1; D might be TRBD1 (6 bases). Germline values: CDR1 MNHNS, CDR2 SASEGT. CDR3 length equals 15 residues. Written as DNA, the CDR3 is TGTGCCAGCAGGACTACAGGGCTCCTCTCCGACGAGCAGTACTTC. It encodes CASRTTGLLSDEQYF.

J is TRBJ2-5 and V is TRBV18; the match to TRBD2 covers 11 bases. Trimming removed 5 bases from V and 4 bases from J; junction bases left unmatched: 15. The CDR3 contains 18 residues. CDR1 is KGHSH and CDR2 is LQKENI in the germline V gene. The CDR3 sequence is CASSKNFGLAGGGETQYF. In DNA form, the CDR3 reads TGTGCCAGCTCAAAAAACTTCGGGCTAGCGGGAGGAGGAGAGACCCAGTACTTC.

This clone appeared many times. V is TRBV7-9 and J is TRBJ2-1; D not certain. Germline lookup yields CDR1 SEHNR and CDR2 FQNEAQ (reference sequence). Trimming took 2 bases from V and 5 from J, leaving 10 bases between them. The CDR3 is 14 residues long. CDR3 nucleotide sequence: TGTGCCAGCAGCTTAAGGCAGCGAAACAATGAGCAGTTCTTC. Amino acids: CASSLRQRNNEQFF.

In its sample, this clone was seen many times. CDR3 in DNA: TGCGCCAGCAGCCAAGTACGAGACAGGGGGCTCGAAAAACTGTTTTTT. Its protein product is CASSQVRDRGLEKLFF. The chain couples TRBV4-3 to TRBJ1-4, with 10 bases lining up with TRBD1. V dropped 1 base and J dropped 8; count of bases not matched to a gene: 7. The CDR3 has 16 amino acids. Germline CDR1 is LGHNA and CDR2 is YSLEER.

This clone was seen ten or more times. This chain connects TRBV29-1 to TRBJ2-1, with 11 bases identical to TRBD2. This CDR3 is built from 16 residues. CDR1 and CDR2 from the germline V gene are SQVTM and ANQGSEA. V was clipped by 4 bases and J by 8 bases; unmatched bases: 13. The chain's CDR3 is CSVVKFSGGVGYEQFF. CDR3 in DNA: TGCAGCGTTGTCAAGTTTAGCGGGGGGGTCGGGTATGAGCAGTTCTTC.

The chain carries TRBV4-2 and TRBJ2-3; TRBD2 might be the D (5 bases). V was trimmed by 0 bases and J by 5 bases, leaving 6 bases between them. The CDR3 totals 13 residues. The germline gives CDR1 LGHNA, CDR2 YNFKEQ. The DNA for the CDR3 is TGTGCCAGCAGCCAAGACCGGGGAGATACGCAGTATTTT. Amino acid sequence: CASSQDRGDTQYF.